This TCR beta chain was profiled in a study of PD-1 blockade in classical Hodgkin lymphoma. Findings and limits, study-wide: CD8+ TCR diversity did not rise significantly by C4D1, unlike CD4+. Possibly reflecting disease activity or prior therapy, repertoire differences have causes that remain undefined. Nivolumab initiation under 1 year post-ASCT meant exclusion.

On this clone: Its antigen is still unknown.

Repertoires were generated with immunoSEQ multiplex PCR, while TCRdb's copy carries only in-frame clones and drops some. The table shows roughly 11,000 clones, with 60% to 80% occurring only once. The CDR3 has 14 amino acids. Germline V CDR1 and CDR2: MNHNS, SASEGT. V lost 5 bases and J lost 2; bases outside the gene matches: 2. Every single patient, without exception, relapsed after autologous stem cell transplantation, and brentuximab vedotin exposure varied. Material: peripheral blood mononuclear cells (PBMCs), obtained at baseline. The clonotype originates from a human donor with classical Hodgkin lymphoma. The rearrangement joins TRBV6-1 to TRBJ2-1; 8 bases map to TRBD1. DNA for the CDR3: TGTGCCAGCAGTCCGACAGGGGCCTACAATGAGCAGTTCTTC. This encodes CASSPTGAYNEQFF.